A selection of T cell receptor beta chains follows, all from one sample in a study of metastatic and nonmetastatic thyroid tumors. TCRdb re-called the PCR reads with MiXCR. The sample lists 25,000 to 35,000 clones, roughly 16% seen once, with approximately 4.5% in the top ten. The sample comprised blood. These receptors all come from a female donor with papillary thyroid cancer or a benign thyroid nodule (not recorded which). Some clones in this sample may be carry-over from other donors' samples. Both conserved end residues are part of each CDR3. Each record gives: clone size, V gene, D gene, J gene, CDR3 DNA, CDR3 protein. The D gene is left open where the match is weak. The size of a clone is reported for some rows only, either as once, few or many, or as a class for expanded clones.

size: few; V: TRBV6-4; D: TRBD1; J: TRBJ1-5; DNA: TGTGCCAGCAGTGACAGGGGGCGACTTTATAGCAATCAGCCCCAGCATTTT; CDR3: CASSDRGRLYSNQPQHF
size: many; V: TRBV10-3; D: TRBD1; J: TRBJ1-4; DNA: TGTGCCATCAGTGAGTCCGGACAGGGGGTTGGAAAACTGTTTTTT; CDR3: CAISESGQGVGKLFF
size: few; V: TRBV30; D: TRBD1; J: TRBJ1-5; DNA: TGTGCCTGGGGGGGACAGAAAAATCAGCCCCAGCGTTTT; CDR3: CAWGGQKNQPQRF
size: many; V: TRBV30; D: -; J: TRBJ2-7; DNA: TGTGCCTGGACCAACCGACCTGAGACCGCCGAGCAGTACTTC; CDR3: CAWTNRPETAEQYF
size: many; V: TRBV19; D: TRBD2; J: TRBJ2-1; DNA: TGTGCCAGTAGTATAGTCCTGCTAGCGGGGGCCGGCAATGAGCAGTTCTTC; CDR3: CASSIVLLAGAGNEQFF
size: many; V: TRBV12-3/TRBV12-4; D: -; J: TRBJ1-1; DNA: TGTGCCAGCAATCCGGGACTCTCGAACACTGAAGCTTTCTTT; CDR3: CASNPGLSNTEAFF
size: many; V: TRBV5-5; D: -; J: TRBJ2-7; DNA: TGTGCCAGCAGCTCCACCGGCGGAGGAGTCTACGAGCAGTACTTC; CDR3: CASSSTGGGVYEQYF
size: -; V: TRBV2; D: -; J: TRBJ1-6; DNA: TGTGCCAGCAGTGGGACCTCCTATAATTCACCCCTCCACTTT; CDR3: CASSGTSYNSPLHF
size: -; V: TRBV13; D: TRBD2; J: TRBJ2-7; DNA: TGTGCCAGCATCAGGCTAGCGGGAGAGGGGGAGCAGTACTTC; CDR3: CASIRLAGEGEQYF
size: few; V: TRBV15; D: TRBD1; J: TRBJ1-1; DNA: TGTTCCACCAGCAGAATCGTACAGGGGTGGAGGGAAGCTTTCTTT; CDR3: CSTSRIVQGWREAFF
size: -; V: TRBV5-1; D: TRBD1; J: TRBJ2-3; DNA: TGCGCCAGCAGCTTGGGTGGATCAGGGGGCACAATGACAGATACGCGGTATTTT; CDR3: CASSLGGSGGTMTDTRYF
size: few; V: TRBV10-1; D: -; J: TRBJ2-1; DNA: TGCGCCAGCAGTGAGTCTTACAATGAGCAGTTCTTC; CDR3: CASSESYNEQFF
size: many; V: TRBV5-1; D: TRBD1; J: TRBJ1-1; DNA: TGCGCCAGCAGCTTGGACGGCAGGGGGACTGAAGCTTTCTTT; CDR3: CASSLDGRGTEAFF
size: -; V: TRBV11-2; D: TRBD2; J: TRBJ2-1; DNA: TGTACCAGCAGCCCCGTGACTAGCGGTTTCTCGAATGAGCAGTTCTTC; CDR3: CTSSPVTSGFSNEQFF
size: many; V: TRBV2; D: TRBD1; J: TRBJ2-1; DNA: TGTGCCAAAACCGGGGACAGGCGTATGTCCTACAATGAGCAGTTCTTC; CDR3: CAKTGDRRMSYNEQFF
size: -; V: TRBV27; D: -; J: TRBJ2-7; DNA: TGTGCCAGCAGTGTAACGGTGAGCTCCTACGAGCAGTACTTC; CDR3: CASSVTVSSYEQYF
size: many; V: TRBV19; D: -; J: TRBJ1-2; DNA: TGTGCCAGTAGTATGTCAGGGCCCAACTATGGCTACACCTTC; CDR3: CASSMSGPNYGYTF
size: medium-sized; V: TRBV6-2/TRBV6-3; D: -; J: TRBJ1-2; DNA: TGTGCCAGCGCTGACAGTAACTATGGCTACACCTTC; CDR3: CASADSNYGYTF
size: few; V: TRBV10-3; D: -; J: TRBJ2-7; DNA: TGTGCCATCAGTGAGGCGGGATCACTCTACGAGCAGTACTTC; CDR3: CAISEAGSLYEQYF
size: -; V: TRBV24-1; D: TRBD1; J: TRBJ2-5; DNA: TGTGCCACCAGTGATTTGGGACAGGGGAGGGAAGAGACCCAGTACTTC; CDR3: CATSDLGQGREETQYF
size: few; V: TRBV6-1; D: -; J: TRBJ1-6; DNA: TGTGCCAGCAGTAACGGAGGGGGTTCACCCCTCCACTTT; CDR3: CASSNGGGSPLHF
size: medium-sized; V: TRBV27; D: TRBD1; J: TRBJ1-1; DNA: TGTGCCAGCAGTTTAAGGGACAGGGACACTGAAGCTTTCTTT; CDR3: CASSLRDRDTEAFF
size: -; V: TRBV28; D: TRBD1; J: TRBJ2-7; DNA: TGTGCCAGCAGCCCGGGACAGGAGGGTATCGAGCAGTACTTC; CDR3: CASSPGQEGIEQYF
size: many; V: TRBV15; D: -; J: TRBJ1-4; DNA: TGTGCCACCAGCAGGACTACGGGAGACGGCGAAAAACTGTTTTTT; CDR3: CATSRTTGDGEKLFF
size: medium-sized; V: TRBV28; D: -; J: TRBJ1-5; DNA: TGTGCCAGTAAACAGGGCCTCAATCAGCCCCAGCATTTT; CDR3: CASKQGLNQPQHF
size: many; V: TRBV4-1; D: -; J: TRBJ1-1; DNA: TGCGCCAGCAGCGCTCTTTTGAACACTGAAGCTTTCTTT; CDR3: CASSALLNTEAFF